This T cell receptor (beta chain) was observed in a study of blood T cell repertoires in COVID-19. Study-level information: Spain, Italy and the United States supplied samples that represented acute and convalescent COVID-19. Sources were T cells, B-cell-depleted T cells, or PBMCs; the material itself was cDNA or gDNA.

In the 2 weeks before study entry, exposed participants met a COVID-19 case, which was PCR-confirmed or clinician-diagnosed. Data came from immunoSEQ multiplex PCR; TCRdb stores just in-frame clones and leaves some out. The sample holds fewer than 350,000 clones; 88% are singletons and the top ten take approximately 0.93%. The germline V gene encodes CDR1 KGHDR and CDR2 SFDVKD. V lost 7 bases and J lost 8; bases outside the gene matches: 9. The CDR3 covers 15 residues. Input material: PBMCs or T cells enriched from blood (not recorded which). The chain has TRBV24-1 and TRBJ2-1, with TRBD2 matching over 11 bases. This TCR was recovered from a woman aged 25 to 39 who had been exposed to COVID-19. CDR3: CATRLAGAPTDEQFF. The DNA of the CDR3 is TGTGCCACCAGACTAGCGGGAGCGCCTACCGATGAGCAGTTCTTC.